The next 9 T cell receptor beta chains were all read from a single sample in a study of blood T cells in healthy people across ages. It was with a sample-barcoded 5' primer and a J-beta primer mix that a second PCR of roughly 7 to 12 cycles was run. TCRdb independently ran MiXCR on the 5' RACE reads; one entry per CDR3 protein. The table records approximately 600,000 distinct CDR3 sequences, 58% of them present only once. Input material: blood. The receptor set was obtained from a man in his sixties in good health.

The CDR3 sequence: CASSEGTGDYGYTF. CDR3 nucleotides: TGTGCCAGCAGTGAAGGGACAGGGGACTATGGCTACACCTTC. The chain is built from TRBV2 and TRBJ1-2; 9 nucleotides match TRBD1. CDR1 and CDR2 from the germline V gene are SNHLY and FYNNEI. V was pared by 1 base and J by 3 bases, with 0 bases of the junction left unmatched. The CDR3 runs to 14 residues.

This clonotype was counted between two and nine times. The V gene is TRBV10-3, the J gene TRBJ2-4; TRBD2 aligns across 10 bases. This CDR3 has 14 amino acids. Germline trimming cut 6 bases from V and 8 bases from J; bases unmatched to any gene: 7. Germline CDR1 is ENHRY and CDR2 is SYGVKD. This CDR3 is CAISPSGGPYIQYF. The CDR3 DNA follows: TGTGCCATCAGCCCTAGCGGGGGTCCGTACATTCAGTACTTC.

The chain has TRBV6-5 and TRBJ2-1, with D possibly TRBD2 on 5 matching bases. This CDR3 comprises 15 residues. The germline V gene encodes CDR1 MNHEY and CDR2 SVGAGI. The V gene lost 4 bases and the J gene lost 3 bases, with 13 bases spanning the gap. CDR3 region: CASSLRRLLYNEQFF. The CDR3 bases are TGTGCCAGCAGTTTACGGCGACTACTCTACAATGAGCAGTTCTTC.

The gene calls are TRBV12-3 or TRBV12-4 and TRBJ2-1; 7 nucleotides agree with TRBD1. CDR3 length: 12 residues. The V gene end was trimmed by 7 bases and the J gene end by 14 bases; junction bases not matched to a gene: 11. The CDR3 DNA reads TGTGCCAGCACTCTGACAGGGAGACACGAGTTCTTC. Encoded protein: CASTLTGRHEFF.

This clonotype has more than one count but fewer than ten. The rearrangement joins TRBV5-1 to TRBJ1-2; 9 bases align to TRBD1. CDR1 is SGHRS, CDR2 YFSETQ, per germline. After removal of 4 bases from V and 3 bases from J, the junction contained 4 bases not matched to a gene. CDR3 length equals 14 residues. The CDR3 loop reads CASSPWTGDYGYTF. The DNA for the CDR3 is TGCGCCAGCAGCCCCTGGACAGGGGACTATGGCTACACCTTC. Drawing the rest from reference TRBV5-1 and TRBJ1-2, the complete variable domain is KAGVTQTPRYLIKTRGQQVTLSCSPISGHRSVSWYQQTPGQGLQFLFEYFSETQRNKGNFPGRFSGRQFSNSRSEMNVSTLELGDSALYLCASSPWTGDYGYTFGSGTRLTVV.

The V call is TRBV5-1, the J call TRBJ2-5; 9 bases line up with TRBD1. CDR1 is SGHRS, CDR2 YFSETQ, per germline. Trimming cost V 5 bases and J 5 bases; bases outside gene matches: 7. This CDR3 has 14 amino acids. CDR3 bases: TGCGCCAGCAGATTCGGGACAGGGTGGGAGACCCAGTACTTC. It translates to CASRFGTGWETQYF.

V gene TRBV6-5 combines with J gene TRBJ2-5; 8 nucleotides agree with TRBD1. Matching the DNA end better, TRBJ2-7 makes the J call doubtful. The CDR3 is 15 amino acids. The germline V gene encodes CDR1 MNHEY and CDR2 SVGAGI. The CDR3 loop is CASRSTEDRVYEQYF. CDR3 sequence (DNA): TGTGCCAGCAGATCAACGGAGGACAGGGTATACGAGCAGTACTTC.

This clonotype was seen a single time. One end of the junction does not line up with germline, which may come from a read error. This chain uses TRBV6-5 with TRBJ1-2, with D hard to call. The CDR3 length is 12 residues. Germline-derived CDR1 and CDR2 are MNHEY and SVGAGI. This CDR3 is CVSSRTLEGYTF. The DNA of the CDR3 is TGTGTCAGCAGTCGCACTTTGGAGGGCTACACCTTC.

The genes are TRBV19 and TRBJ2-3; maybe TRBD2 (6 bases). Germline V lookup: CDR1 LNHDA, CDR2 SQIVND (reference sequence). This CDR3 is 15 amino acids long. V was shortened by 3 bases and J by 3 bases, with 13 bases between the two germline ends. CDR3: CASSMEAGLTDTQYF. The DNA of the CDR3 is TGTGCCAGTAGTATGGAGGCGGGGTTAACAGATACGCAGTATTTT.